The 3 T cell receptor beta chains given below trace back to one sample, sequenced in a study of cytomegalovirus exposure and HLA in healthy donors. Using immunoSEQ multiplex PCR, the repertoire was profiled, and TCRdb retains in-frame clones only, with some absent. The repertoire holds under 95,000 clones, 94% seen once, with 2% to 2.5% in the top ten. Sequencing used PBMCs. The receptors were sampled from a woman younger than 30 in good health and CMV-seronegative.

This clone has only a few counts. J is TRBJ2-7 and V is TRBV11-2, with 9 bases that match TRBD1. From germline, CDR1 is SGHAT and CDR2 FQNNGV. Losses at the gene ends were 6 bases for V and 4 bases for J; bases not matched to a gene: 4. The CDR3 length is 13 residues. The CDR3 reads CASSQDRGYEQYF. CDR3 DNA sequence: TGTGCCAGCAGTCAGGACAGGGGATACGAGCAGTACTTC.

This chain connects TRBV30 to TRBJ1-5, with D unclear. Between the trimmed V and J ends, which lost 0 bases and 7 bases, there was a span of 7 bases. Looked up from germline, CDR1 is GTSNPN and CDR2 is SVGIG (reference sequence). This CDR3 is 12 amino acids long. As DNA, the CDR3 is TGTGCCTGGAGTGTACTGGGCCAGCCCCAGCATTTT. Translation: CAWSVLGQPQHF.

The rearrangement joins TRBV27 to TRBJ1-3; D remains ambiguous. Germline lookup yields CDR1 MNHEY and CDR2 SMNVEV (reference sequence). The CDR3 length is 14 residues. Trimming removed 2 bases at V and 2 bases at J, with 7 bases between. The CDR3 region is CASSLRGAGNTIYF. Written as DNA, the CDR3 is TGTGCCAGCAGTTTACGAGGTGCTGGAAACACCATATATTTT.